This TCR beta chain was sequenced for a study of cytomegalovirus exposure and HLA in healthy donors. The wider study: The same platform as the roughly 670 first-cohort repertoires was used for the roughly 130 validation repertoires, a later analysis reported.

The V and J ends lost 0 bases and 2 bases, in that order; junction bases with no gene match: 3. The length of the CDR3 is 16 residues. CDR1 is SGHTA, CDR2 FQGNSA, per germline. Separate from the approximately 600-subject first cohort was the 120-subject validation cohort, to which the donors belonged. In regard to this clone: The antigen is unknown.

Using immunoSEQ multiplex PCR, the repertoire was profiled, and TCRdb retains in-frame clones only, with some absent. The data contain 210,000 or so clones, 85% to 90% of them singletons. The study's findings and limits: Three CMV-associated chains proved CMV antigen-specific in vitro. The study designated fewer than 200 TCR beta chains cytomegalovirus-associated.

The V and J genes are TRBV7-2 and TRBJ2-7, with TRBD2 matching 11 bases. The source material was PBMCs. The sequence was collected from a woman under 30 in good health and CMV-seronegative. The CDR3 coding sequence is TGTGCCAGCAGCTTAGCGCTAGCGGGAGGACCCTACGAGCAGTACTTC. This gives the protein CASSLALAGGPYEQYF.